This T cell receptor (beta chain) was recorded in a study of identical twins. About this clonotype: Antigen: not known.

Notes on the study in general: In drawing conclusions, the study used cross-sectional statistical analysis and did not follow the same donors. Invariant MAIT and iNKT cells are populations that could partly confound zero-insertion analyses. Abundant cord blood beta clonotypes carried fewer insertions; memory repertoires showed none.

TCRdb redid the calling of the 5' RACE reads with MiXCR, one entry per CDR3 protein. The sample comprises 1.5 million to 2 million distinct CDR3 sequences, less than 35% of which are singletons, and 0.25% to 0.3% rests with the top ten. Germline CDR1 and CDR2: SGHDN and FVKESK. There are 14 residues in the CDR3. V was clipped by 0 bases and J by 5 bases, with 7 bases between them. This clonotype originated in a newborn girl in good health. The sequenced sample was cord blood. The chain couples TRBV14 to TRBJ1-4; D call uncertain. The chain's CDR3 is CASSQEKENEKLFF. CDR3 coding DNA: TGTGCCAGCAGCCAAGAAAAGGAGAATGAAAAACTGTTTTTT.